This T cell receptor beta chain was found in a study of CD8+CD57+ T cells in acquired aplastic anemia. Study-level findings and limits: The study identified twenty-nine CD8+ CDR3 sequences shared by patients and controls. Between the patient and control groups, CD8+ Simpson's diversity did not differ significantly.

For CDR3 and TCR beta VDJ profiling, genomic DNA was the template used. Via MiXCR, TCRdb re-called the reads, giving one row per CDR3 protein. In the table there are a few hundred thousand distinct CDR3 sequences, roughly 50% of which are singletons. The V and J ends lost 4 bases and 9 bases respectively, with 14 bases between them. Germline lookup yields CDR1 SGDLS and CDR2 YYNGEE. The CDR3 has 14 amino acids. As concerns this clonotype: The antigen remains unidentified.

Flow cytometry had shown expanded CD8+CD57+ cells in the patients chosen for sequencing. The rearrangement joins TRBV9 to TRBJ1-6, with no clear D. The TCR sequence derives from a human donor with aplastic anemia. Sequenced: sorted CD4+, CD8+, or CD8+CD57+ T cells (not recorded which) from PBMCs. The chain's CDR3 is CASSLSVTPSPLHF. DNA for the CDR3: TGTGCCAGCAGCTTAAGTGTAACCCCTTCACCCCTCCACTTT.